This TCR beta chain stems from a study of T cell responses to AZD1222 COVID-19 vaccine. Across the whole study: Pooling of second doses given at about 4 or about 12 weeks was done. Regarding the study as a whole: Across the whole spike, CD4 TCRs peaked at regions 160-218 and 743-854. Two AZD1222 doses significantly raised spike-specific TCR breadth and depth over controls.

The protocol was immunoSEQ multiplex PCR, while the TCRdb copy is restricted to in-frame clones and leaves out a portion. The sample contains 100,000 to 110,000 clones, around nine tenths of which appear only once. CDR3 length equals 14 residues. Trimming took 0 bases from V and 2 from J, leaving 8 bases between them. Germline V lookup: CDR1 SGHTA, CDR2 FQGNSA. Details on this clone: Its matching antigen is unknown.

The sequence derives from an adult in good health. This sample comprised peripheral blood, obtained on day 0 of AZD1222 vaccination. V is TRBV7-2 and J is TRBJ2-7; perhaps TRBD2 as D (6 bases). This CDR3 reads CASSLAPGAYEQYF. CDR3 sequence (DNA): TGTGCCAGCAGCTTAGCACCGGGGGCCTACGAGCAGTACTTC.